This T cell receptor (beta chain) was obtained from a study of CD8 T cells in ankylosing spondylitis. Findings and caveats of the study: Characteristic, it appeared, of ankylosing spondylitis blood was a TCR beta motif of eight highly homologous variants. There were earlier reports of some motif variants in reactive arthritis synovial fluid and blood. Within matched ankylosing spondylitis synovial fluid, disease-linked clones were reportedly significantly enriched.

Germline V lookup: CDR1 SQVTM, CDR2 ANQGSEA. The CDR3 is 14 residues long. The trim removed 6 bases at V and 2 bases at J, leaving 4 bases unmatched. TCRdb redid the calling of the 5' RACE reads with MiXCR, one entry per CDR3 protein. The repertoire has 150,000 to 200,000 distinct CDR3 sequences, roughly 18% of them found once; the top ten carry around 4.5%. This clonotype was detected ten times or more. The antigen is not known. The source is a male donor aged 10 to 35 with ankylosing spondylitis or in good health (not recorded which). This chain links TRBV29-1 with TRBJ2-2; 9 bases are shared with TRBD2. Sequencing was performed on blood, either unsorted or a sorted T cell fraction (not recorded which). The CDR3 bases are TGCAGCGTCCCGGGACTAGCCAACACCGGGGAGCTGTTTTTT. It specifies CSVPGLANTGELFF.